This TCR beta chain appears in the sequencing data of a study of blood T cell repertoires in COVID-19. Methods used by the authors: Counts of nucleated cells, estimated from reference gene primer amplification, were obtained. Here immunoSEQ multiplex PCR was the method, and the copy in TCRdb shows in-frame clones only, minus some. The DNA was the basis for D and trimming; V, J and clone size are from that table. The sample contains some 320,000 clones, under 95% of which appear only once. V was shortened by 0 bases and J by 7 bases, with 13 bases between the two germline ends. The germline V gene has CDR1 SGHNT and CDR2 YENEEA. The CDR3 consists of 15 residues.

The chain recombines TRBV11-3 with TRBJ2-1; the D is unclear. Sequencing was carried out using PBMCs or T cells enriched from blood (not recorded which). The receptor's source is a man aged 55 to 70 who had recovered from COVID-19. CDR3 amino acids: CASSLDWSLTNEQFF. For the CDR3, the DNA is TGTGCCAGCAGCTTAGATTGGAGTCTGACGAATGAGCAGTTCTTC.